This entry lists 14 T cell receptor beta chains sequenced from one sample in a study of early stage breast cancer tumors. Measured with immunoSEQ multiplex PCR; TCRdb has only the in-frame clones, and not every one. The data contain about 63,000 clones, more than 60% of them singletons. The sequencing input was blood. The source of these receptors is a person aged 30-39 years with breast cancer.

About this clone: One end of the junction varies from germline; a read error may be responsible. This chain's CDR3 is CASSAGFSREQYF. In DNA form, the CDR3 reads TGTGCCAGTAGCGCGGGGTTTTCGCGCGAGCAGTACTTC. V is TRBV9 and J is TRBJ2-7; maybe TRBD2 (6 bases). The CDR3 extends over 13 amino acids. The germline CDR1 and CDR2 sequences are SGDLS and YYNGEE.

This clone was counted a single time. J is TRBJ2-4 and V is TRBV27; maybe TRBD2 (5 bases). V was trimmed by 6 bases and J by 7 bases, leaving 13 bases between them. The germline V gene encodes CDR1 MNHEY and CDR2 SMNVEV (reference sequence). This CDR3 region has 13 residues. CDR3 sequence reads: CASSEGRGNIQYF. The CDR3 DNA sequence: TGTGCCAGCAGCGAAGGAAGAGGGAACATTCAGTACTTC.

The V and J genes are TRBV11-1 and TRBJ2-3; 8 bases line up with TRBD1. With V trimmed by 3 bases and J by 2 bases, 7 bases remained unmatched. Germline loops: CDR1 SGHAT, CDR2 FQDESV (reference sequence). CDR3 length equals 16 residues. The CDR3 reads CASSFPGGSFTDTQYF. The CDR3 DNA reads TGTGCCAGCAGCTTTCCAGGGGGCTCTTTCACAGATACGCAGTATTTT.

Written as DNA, the CDR3 is TGTGCCTGGAGTGGGTTAGGGGGGGACGAGCAGTACTTC. Its translation is CAWSGLGGDEQYF. The chain joins TRBV30 to TRBJ2-7, with D perhaps matching TRBD2 (7 bases). CDR1 is GTSNPN and CDR2 is SVGIG in the germline V gene (reference sequence). Trimming removed 1 base at V and 5 bases at J, with 12 bases between. The CDR3 runs to 13 residues. Full variable domain (rest looked up from reference TRBV30 and TRBJ2-7): SQTIHQWPATLVQPVGSPLSLECTVEGTSNPNLYWYRQAAGRGLQLLFYSVGIGQISSEVPQNLSASRPQDRQFILSSKKLLLSDSGFYLCAWSGLGGDEQYFGPGTRLTVT.

This clone was observed once. The genes are TRBV11-2 and TRBJ1-2, with unresolved D. The CDR3 length is 13 residues. Trimming removed 1 base at V and 4 bases at J, with 7 bases between. Germline V CDR1 and CDR2: SGHAT, FQNNGV. DNA for the CDR3: TGTGCCAGCAGCTTAGGGGGAGGCTATGGCTACACCTTC. It is translated as CASSLGGGYGYTF.

This chain uses TRBV27 with TRBJ2-1; 8 bases map to TRBD2. V lost 6 bases to trimming and J lost 0 bases; unmatched junction nucleotides: 4. Germline V gene lookup returns CDR1 MNHEY and CDR2 SMNVEV (reference sequence). The CDR3 has 15 amino acids. CDR3 sequence (DNA): TGTGCCAGCAGCGAGCGGGAGAGCTCCTACAATGAGCAGTTCTTC. It translates to CASSERESSYNEQFF.

The chain couples TRBV15 to TRBJ1-1; no definite D call. V lost 1 base and J lost 4, with 10 bases in between. CDR3 length: 14 residues. The V gene's germline CDR1 is LNHNV and CDR2 YYDKDF (reference sequence). CDR3 region: CATSRGSQVTEAFF. The CDR3 DNA sequence: TGTGCCACCAGCAGAGGCTCGCAGGTCACTGAAGCTTTCTTT.

The V gene is TRBV27, the J gene TRBJ1-1, with 9 bases fitting TRBD1. Germline trimming cut 4 bases from V and 0 bases from J; bases unmatched to any gene: 9. This CDR3 has 17 residues. CDR1 MNHEY and CDR2 SMNVEV come from the germline V gene (reference sequence). The CDR3 DNA reads TGTGCCAGCAGTTCCCTGTCGGGACAGGGTCTGAACACTGAAGCTTTCTTT. Translating gives CASSSLSGQGLNTEAFF.

DNA of the CDR3: TGCGCCAGCACCATGACTAGCTCCCCCAGAGGGGCCCAGTACTTC. This codes for CASTMTSSPRGAQYF. The gene calls are TRBV4-1 and TRBJ2-5, with 7 bases lining up with TRBD2. The CDR3 sequence is 15 residues long. Germline-derived CDR1 and CDR2 are MGHRA and YSYEKL. J lost 9 bases, V lost 7 bases, and 17 bases had no gene match.

The V call is TRBV5-1, the J call TRBJ2-1; TRBD2 aligns across 9 bases. The ends lost 0 bases at V and 4 bases at J; junction bases unmatched: 8. Germline loops: CDR1 SGHRS, CDR2 YFSETQ. The length of the CDR3 is 17 residues. The CDR3 nucleotides read TGCGCCAGCAGCTTGGGGCCCTCTGCGGGAGGGTACAATGAGCAGTTCTTC. This codes for CASSLGPSAGGYNEQFF. Looking up the rest from reference TRBV5-1 and TRBJ2-1 gives the full variable domain: KAGVTQTPRYLIKTRGQQVTLSCSPISGHRSVSWYQQTPGQGLQFLFEYFSETQRNKGNFPGRFSGRQFSNSRSEMNVSTLELGDSALYLCASSLGPSAGGYNEQFFGPGTRLTVL.

The rearrangement links TRBV6-1 to TRBJ2-5; D possibly corresponds to TRBD2 (6 bases). The CDR3 contains 14 residues. Germline values: CDR1 MNHNS, CDR2 SASEGT. The V end was cut by 0 bases, the J end by 5 bases, with 10 bases between. The CDR3 spells CASSEAGGGETQYF. As DNA, the CDR3 is TGTGCCAGCAGTGAAGCCGGTGGGGGGGAGACCCAGTACTTC.

The chain is built from TRBV28 and TRBJ2-4; no firm D call. The V end was cut by 7 bases, the J end by 2 bases, with 24 bases between. The V gene's germline CDR1 is MDHEN and CDR2 SYDVKM. This CDR3 contains 18 residues. The CDR3 protein is CASTRRELGVQSKNIQYF. The CDR3 DNA sequence: TGTGCCAGCACCAGAAGGGAACTGGGCGTTCAGTCCAAAAACATTCAGTACTTC.

The CDR3 coding sequence is TGTGCCAGCAGCCCCCCGGGAGGCGGAGGGGCCAACGTCCTGACTTTC. This codes for CASSPPGGGGANVLTF. The genes are TRBV7-9 and TRBJ2-6, with 7 nucleotides matching TRBD2. Germline V gene data show CDR1 as SEHNR and CDR2 as FQNEAQ (reference sequence). This CDR3 spans 16 amino acids. The V gene end was trimmed by 5 bases and the J gene end by 4 bases; junction bases not matched to a gene: 8.

The CDR3 protein is CASSLNGAGAQETQYF. CDR3 nucleotides: TGCGCCAGCAGCTTGAACGGGGCAGGGGCACAAGAGACCCAGTACTTC. This chain joins TRBV5-1 and TRBJ2-5; maybe TRBD1 (6 bases). V lost 1 base, J lost 2 bases, and 15 bases lay in between. CDR3 size: 16 residues. Germline V lookup: CDR1 SGHRS, CDR2 YFSETQ.